The T cell receptor beta chain described here comes from a study of monozygotic twins with inflammatory bowel disease. The study, taken as a whole, reports: Nothing supported a single strong signal or clonotype that was associated with IBD.

Each CDR3 protein gets one entry in TCRdb, which reprocessed the 5' RACE reads and gives no DNA. The sample spans about 450,000 distinct CDR3 sequences; the ten largest clones claim approximately 2.4%. As for this clonotype: What it binds is not known.

CDR1 is SGHTA, CDR2 FQGTGA, per germline. The CDR3 runs 13 residues. The sample taken for sequencing was blood. The receptor comes from a human donor with ulcerative colitis or Crohn's disease, or a healthy co-twin of an affected twin (not recorded which). The chain combines TRBV7-3 with TRBJ2-2. The chain's CDR3 is CASSAANTGELFF.